This passage covers 2 T cell receptor beta chains from one sample sequenced in a study of blood T cells in healthy people across ages. It was with a sample-barcoded 5' primer and a J-beta primer mix that a second PCR of roughly 7 to 12 cycles was run. Each CDR3 protein is one row after TCRdb ran MiXCR on the 5' RACE reads. The sample consists of some 900,000 distinct CDR3 sequences, roughly 43% of them appearing once. What was sequenced was blood. The receptors originated from a man aged 30 to 45 in good health.

V usage is TRBV3-1 and J usage is TRBJ2-5; the D gene is possibly TRBD2 (7 bases). Germline V lookup: CDR1 LGHDT, CDR2 YNNKEL (reference sequence). CDR3 length equals 18 residues. The germline V and J ends were trimmed by 1 base and 3 bases, with 21 bases remaining between them. CDR3 residues: CASSQGLDLSGGKETQYF. The CDR3 DNA reads as TGTGCCAGCAGCCAAGGTTTGGACCTGTCGGGGGGCAAAGAGACCCAGTACTTC.

The rearrangement links TRBV14 to TRBJ1-2, with D maybe TRBD1 (5 bases). Per the germline V gene, CDR1 is SGHDN and CDR2 is FVKESK. This CDR3 region has 17 residues. The V end lost 4 bases, the J end lost 0 bases, and 18 bases lay between the germline ends. The CDR3 region has the DNA TGTGCCAGCAGCCCCCCGGGGCCCCTCCAGGCTAACTATGGCTACACCTTC. The encoded protein is CASSPPGPLQANYGYTF.